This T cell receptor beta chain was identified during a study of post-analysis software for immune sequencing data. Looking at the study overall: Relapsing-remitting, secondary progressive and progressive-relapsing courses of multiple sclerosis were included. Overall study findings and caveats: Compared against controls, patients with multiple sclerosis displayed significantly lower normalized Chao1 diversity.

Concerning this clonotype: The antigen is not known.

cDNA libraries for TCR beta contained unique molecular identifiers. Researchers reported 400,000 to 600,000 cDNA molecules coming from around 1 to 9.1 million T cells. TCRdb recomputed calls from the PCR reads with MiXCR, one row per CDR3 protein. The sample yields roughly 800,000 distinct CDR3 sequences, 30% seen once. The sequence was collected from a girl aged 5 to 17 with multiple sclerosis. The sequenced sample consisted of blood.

Here the CDR3 DNA reads TGCGCCAGCAGCTTGGGTCAGGGAAAGGACAATGAGCAGTTCTTC. This encodes CASSLGQGKDNEQFF. This chain links TRBV5-1 with TRBJ2-1; D is perhaps TRBD1 (5 bases). Trimming shortened V by 0 bases and J by 5 bases, and 12 bases separated the two germline ends. The CDR3 runs to 15 residues. CDR1 is SGHRS and CDR2 is YFSETQ in the germline V gene.